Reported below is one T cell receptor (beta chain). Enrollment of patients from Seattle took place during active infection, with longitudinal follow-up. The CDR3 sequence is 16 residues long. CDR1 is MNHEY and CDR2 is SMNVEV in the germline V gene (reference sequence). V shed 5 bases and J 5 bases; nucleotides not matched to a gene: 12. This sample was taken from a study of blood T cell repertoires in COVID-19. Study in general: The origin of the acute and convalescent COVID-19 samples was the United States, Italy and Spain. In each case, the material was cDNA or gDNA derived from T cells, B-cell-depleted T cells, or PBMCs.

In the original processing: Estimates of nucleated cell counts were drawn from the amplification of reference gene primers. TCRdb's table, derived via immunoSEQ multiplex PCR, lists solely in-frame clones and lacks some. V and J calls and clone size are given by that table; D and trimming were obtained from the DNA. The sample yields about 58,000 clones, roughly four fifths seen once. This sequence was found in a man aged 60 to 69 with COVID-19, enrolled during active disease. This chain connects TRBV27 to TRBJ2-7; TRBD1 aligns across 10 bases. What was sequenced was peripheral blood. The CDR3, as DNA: TGTGCCAGCAGTCAGCCCCGGGACAGGGGTATCCACGAGCAGTACTTC. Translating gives CASSQPRDRGIHEQYF.